Presented here are 23 T cell receptor beta chains from one specimen sequenced in a study of blood T cell repertoires in COVID-19. Only in-frame clones appear in the TCRdb table, and some are missing; sequencing was by immunoSEQ multiplex PCR. Altogether approximately 270,000 clones are present, approximately 84% being singletons, with the ten largest covering 1.5% to 2%. Sequenced: PBMCs or T cells enriched from blood (not recorded which). The source is a man aged 35 to 55 who had recovered from COVID-19.

The chain carries TRBV3-1 (or the pseudogene TRBV3-2) and TRBJ1-1, with a tentative D call TRBD1 (6 bases). This CDR3 has 17 residues. With 0 bases removed from V and 1 base from J, the gap between germline ends came to 15 bases. In germline, CDR1 is LGHDT, CDR2 YNNKEL (reference sequence). The CDR3, as DNA: TGTGCCAGCAGCCAAGATGCCCGGACAGCATCGAACACTGAAGCTTTCTTT. Its translation: CASSQDARTASNTEAFF.

V usage is TRBV28 and J usage is TRBJ1-3, with a possible D match to TRBD1 (5 bases). V was trimmed by 4 bases and J by 4 bases, leaving 17 bases between them. This CDR3 spans 16 amino acids. Germline loops: CDR1 MDHEN, CDR2 SYDVKM. The CDR3 protein is CASSSIGGWSGNTIYF. As DNA, the CDR3 is TGTGCCAGCAGTTCTATCGGGGGGTGGTCCGGAAACACCATATATTTT. The entire variable domain, with the rest obtained from reference TRBV28 and TRBJ1-3, is as follows: DVKVTQSSRYLVKRTGEKVFLECVQDMDHENMFWYRQDPGLGLRLIYFSYDVKMKEKGDIPEGYSVSREKKERFSLILESASTNQTSMYLCASSSIGGWSGNTIYFGEGSWLTVV.

The genes are TRBV6-1 and TRBJ1-5; no clear D. V was shortened by 1 base and J by 6 bases, with 13 bases between the two germline ends. The germline V gene has CDR1 MNHNS and CDR2 SASEGT. The length of the CDR3 is 15 residues. CDR3: CASSEVFGERQPQHF. As DNA, the CDR3 is TGTGCCAGCAGTGAAGTTTTTGGGGAGCGTCAGCCCCAGCATTTT.

This rearrangement joins TRBV28 to TRBJ1-2; D unresolved. The V gene lost 7 bases and the J gene lost 0 bases, with 18 bases spanning the gap. The germline V gene has CDR1 MDHEN and CDR2 SYDVKM. The CDR3 sequence is 16 residues long. CDR3 bases: TGTGCCAGCAAAAGGACTTTTATCGCTGCTAACTATGGCTACACCTTC. Its protein product is CASKRTFIAANYGYTF.

The V and J genes are TRBV4-1 and TRBJ1-6; D gene uncertain. Germline V lookup: CDR1 MGHRA, CDR2 YSYEKL. The V and J ends lost 4 bases and 0 bases respectively, with 13 bases between them. This CDR3 spans 17 amino acids. DNA for the CDR3: TGCGCCAGCAGCCGAACGGACGGGAGCTCCTATAATTCACCCCTCCACTTT. As protein: CASSRTDGSSYNSPLHF.

CDR3 sequence: CASSRTWTGGYEQYF. In DNA, the CDR3 is TGTGCCAGCAGCCGAACATGGACAGGGGGCTACGAGCAGTACTTC. This chain links TRBV3-1 (or the pseudogene TRBV3-2) with TRBJ2-7; 10 bases align to TRBD1. With V trimmed by 4 bases and J by 3 bases, 6 bases remained unmatched. Germline lookup yields CDR1 LGHDT and CDR2 YNNKEL (reference sequence). CDR3 size: 15 residues.

The gene calls are TRBV7-6 and TRBJ1-6, with D possibly TRBD1 on 5 matching bases. CDR1 SGHVS and CDR2 FNYEAQ come from the germline V gene. With 1 base removed from V and 2 bases from J, the gap between germline ends came to 6 bases. This CDR3 is 15 amino acids long. In DNA, the CDR3 is TGTGCCAGCAGCTTAGGACAGACCTATAATTCACCCCTCCACTTT. Translated, it gives CASSLGQTYNSPLHF. Variable domain in full (rest from reference TRBV7-6 and TRBJ1-6): GAGVSQSPRYKVTKRGQDVALRCDPISGHVSLYWYRQALGQGPEFLTYFNYEAQQDKSGLPNDRFSAERPEGSISTLTIQRTEQRDSAMYRCASSLGQTYNSPLHFGNGTRLTVT.

The genes are TRBV7-2 and TRBJ2-7, with D possibly matching TRBD2 (6 bases). CDR1 is SGHTA, CDR2 FQGNSA, per germline. V was clipped by 6 bases and J by 3 bases, with 18 bases between them. The CDR3 is 15 residues long. The CDR3 DNA follows: TGTGCCAGCAGGGGGGACCGGGACTCCCTCTACGAGCAGTACTTC. Amino acids: CASRGDRDSLYEQYF.

This chain uses TRBV6-4 with TRBJ1-1; D perhaps matches TRBD1 (5 bases). Per germline, CDR1 MRHNA and CDR2 SNTAGT. The CDR3 sequence is 15 residues long. V lost 0 bases to trimming and J lost 1 base, with 9 bases between them. CDR3 residues: CASSDSNQGNTEAFF. CDR3 in DNA: TGTGCCAGCAGTGACTCGAATCAGGGGAACACTGAAGCTTTCTTT.

The gene calls are TRBV10-2 and TRBJ2-1; 12 bases map to TRBD2. Trimming at V came to 8 bases and at J to 9 bases, leaving 8 bases not matched to a gene. This CDR3 is 14 amino acids long. Germline loops: CDR1 WSHSY, CDR2 SAAADI. CDR3 protein: CASSASGGGGEQFF. The CDR3, as DNA: TGCGCCAGCTCAGCTAGCGGGGGGGGCGGTGAGCAGTTCTTC.

The chain combines TRBV7-2 with TRBJ2-7, with 8 bases fitting TRBD2. The length of the CDR3 is 15 residues. CDR1 and CDR2 from the germline V gene are SGHTA and FQGNSA. Trimming at V came to 8 bases and at J to 5 bases, leaving 14 bases not matched to a gene. CDR3 nucleotides: TGTGCCAGCGGATACAAAGCGGGAGATACCCACGAGCAGTACTTC. It codes for CASGYKAGDTHEQYF.

The chain couples TRBV5-1 to TRBJ1-4, with 9 bases lining up with TRBD1. Germline V CDR1 and CDR2: SGHRS, YFSETQ. The CDR3 consists of 14 residues. The V gene end was trimmed by 5 bases and the J gene end by 6 bases; junction bases not matched to a gene: 5. CDR3 in DNA: TGCGCCAGCAGTTTGACAGGGGGAGATGAAAAACTGTTTTTT. Protein: CASSLTGGDEKLFF.

This clone has only a few counts. The chain combines TRBV12-3 or TRBV12-4 with TRBJ1-4; 7 bases align to TRBD1. This CDR3 has 13 residues. The V and J ends lost 8 bases and 6 bases, in that order; junction bases with no gene match: 6. This CDR3 reads CASVGQEYEKLFF. The CDR3 DNA reads TGTGCCAGCGTAGGACAGGAATATGAAAAACTGTTTTTT.

V is TRBV9 and J is TRBJ1-2; D might be TRBD1 (5 bases). CDR1 and CDR2 (germline): SGDLS, YYNGEE. Trimming shortened V by 0 bases and J by 8 bases, and 17 bases separated the two germline ends. The CDR3 is made up of 15 amino acids. The CDR3 loop is CASSVVADWDLGYTF. The CDR3 region has the DNA TGTGCCAGCAGCGTAGTGGCGGACTGGGACTTGGGCTACACCTTC. Full variable domain (rest looked up from reference TRBV9 and TRBJ1-2): DSGVTQTPKHLITATGQRVTLRCSPRSGDLSVYWYQQSLDQGLQFLIQYYNGEERAKGNILERFSAQQFPDLHSELNLSSLELGDSALYFCASSVVADWDLGYTFGSGTRLTVV.

This chain joins TRBV7-9 and TRBJ1-1, with a weak D call TRBD1 (5 bases). V was shortened by 3 bases and J by 0 bases, with 8 bases between the two germline ends. Germline CDR1 is SEHNR and CDR2 is FQNEAQ (reference sequence). The CDR3 is made up of 14 amino acids. CDR3 region: CASSLAGLNTEAFF. The CDR3 DNA reads TGTGCCAGCAGCTTGGCAGGGCTGAACACTGAAGCTTTCTTT.

The chain is built from TRBV18 and TRBJ2-7; 8 nucleotides agree with TRBD1. The CDR3 is 15 amino acids. CDR1 is KGHSH and CDR2 is LQKENI in the germline V gene. V shed 4 bases and J 2 bases; nucleotides not matched to a gene: 7. CDR3 loop: CASSLSSGQAYEQYF. In DNA form, the CDR3 reads TGTGCCAGCTCACTCTCGTCGGGACAGGCCTACGAGCAGTACTTC.

V and J are TRBV5-1 and TRBJ1-1, with a weak D call TRBD1 (6 bases). Deletions cut 4 bases from V and 1 base from J, with 11 bases between. The CDR3 is 14 amino acids. CDR1 and CDR2 from the germline V gene are SGHRS and YFSETQ. DNA of the CDR3: TGCGCCAGCAGCGTACAGGGAGAGAACACTGAAGCTTTCTTT. Protein sequence: CASSVQGENTEAFF. The complete variable domain, with remaining parts taken from reference TRBV5-1 and TRBJ1-1, reads KAGVTQTPRYLIKTRGQQVTLSCSPISGHRSVSWYQQTPGQGLQFLFEYFSETQRNKGNFPGRFSGRQFSNSRSEMNVSTLELGDSALYLCASSVQGENTEAFFGQGTRLTVV.

The chain uses TRBV11-2 and TRBJ2-7, with D perhaps matching TRBD2 (6 bases). Deletions cut 4 bases from V and 6 bases from J, with 13 bases between. This CDR3 comprises 13 residues. CDR1 and CDR2 from the germline V gene are SGHAT and FQNNGV. The CDR3 is CASSSGTSTEQYF. The CDR3 nucleotides are TGTGCCAGCAGCTCGGGGACTTCCACCGAGCAGTACTTC.

A single count supports this clone. The rearrangement uses TRBV5-1 and TRBJ2-7, with TRBD2 matching 8 bases. Germline V gives CDR1 SGHRS, CDR2 YFSETQ. V lost 4 bases and J lost 1; bases outside the gene matches: 7. The CDR3 spans 15 residues. CDR3 protein: CASSDRGTRSYEQYF. CDR3 nucleotide sequence: TGCGCCAGCAGCGACCGTGGGACTAGGTCCTACGAGCAGTACTTC.

J is TRBJ2-7 and V is TRBV6-5, with D perhaps TRBD1 (5 bases). The germline CDR1 and CDR2 sequences are MNHEY and SVGAGI. Trimming left V 2 bases short and J 2 bases short, with 13 bases between. The CDR3 sequence is 15 residues long. DNA of the CDR3: TGTGCCAGCAGTTACGGGCAGGGCCCCACCTACGAGCAGTACTTC. It is translated as CASSYGQGPTYEQYF.

The chain joins TRBV3-1 (or the pseudogene TRBV3-2) to TRBJ1-5; 9 bases agree with TRBD1. CDR1 and CDR2 from the germline V gene are LGHDT and YNNKEL (reference sequence). With 1 base clipped from V and 4 bases from J, the junction kept 8 bases outside the gene matches. CDR3 length: 17 amino acids. The CDR3 reads CASSQGTGAGVNQPQHF. CDR3 sequence (DNA): TGTGCCAGCAGCCAAGGGACAGGGGCGGGGGTAAATCAGCCCCAGCATTTT.

The chain links TRBV6-6 to TRBJ1-5, with 7 bases identical to TRBD1. V was clipped by 7 bases and J by 7 bases; unmatched bases: 10. The CDR3 is 14 amino acids. CDR1 is MNHNY, CDR2 SVGAGI, per germline (reference sequence). The CDR3 sequence is CASITRQGDQPQHF. The CDR3 DNA reads as TGTGCCAGCATTACCCGACAGGGAGACCAGCCCCAGCATTTT.

The chain has TRBV5-1 and TRBJ1-4; 12 positions match TRBD1. CDR3 size: 17 residues. CDR1 and CDR2 (germline): SGHRS, YFSETQ. J lost 2 bases, V lost 4 bases, and 6 bases had no gene match. Here the CDR3 DNA reads TGCGCCAGCAGCGCTGGGACAGGGGGCTTGACTAATGAAAAACTGTTTTTT. As protein: CASSAGTGGLTNEKLFF.